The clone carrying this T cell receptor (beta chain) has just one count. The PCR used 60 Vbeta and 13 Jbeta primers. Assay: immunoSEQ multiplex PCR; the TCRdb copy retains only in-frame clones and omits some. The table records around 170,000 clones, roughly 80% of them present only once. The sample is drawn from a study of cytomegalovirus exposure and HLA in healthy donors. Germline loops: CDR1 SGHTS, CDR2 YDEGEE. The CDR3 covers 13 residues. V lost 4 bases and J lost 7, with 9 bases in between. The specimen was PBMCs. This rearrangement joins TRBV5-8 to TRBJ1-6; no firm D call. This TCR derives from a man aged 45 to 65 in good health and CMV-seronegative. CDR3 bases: TGTGCCAGCAGCCACAGCGGGAATTCACCCCTCCACTTT. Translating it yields CASSHSGNSPLHF.